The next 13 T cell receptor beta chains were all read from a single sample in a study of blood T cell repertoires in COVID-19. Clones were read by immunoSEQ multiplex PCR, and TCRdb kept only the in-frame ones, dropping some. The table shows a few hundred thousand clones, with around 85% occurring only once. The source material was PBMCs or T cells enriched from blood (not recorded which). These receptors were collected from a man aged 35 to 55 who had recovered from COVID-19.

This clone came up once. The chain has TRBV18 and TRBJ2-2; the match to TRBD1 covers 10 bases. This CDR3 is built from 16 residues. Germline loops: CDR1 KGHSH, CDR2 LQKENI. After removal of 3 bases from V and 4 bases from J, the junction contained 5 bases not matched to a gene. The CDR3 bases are TGTGCCAGCTCACCGGGACAGGGGCTACCCACCGGGGAGCTGTTTTTT. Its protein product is CASSPGQGLPTGELFF.

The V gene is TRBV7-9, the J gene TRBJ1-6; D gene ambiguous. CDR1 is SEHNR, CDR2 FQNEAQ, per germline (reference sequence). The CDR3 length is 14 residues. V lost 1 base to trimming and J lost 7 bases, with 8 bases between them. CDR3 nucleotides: TGTGCCAGCAGCTTAGTAGGCGGGAATTCACCCCTCCACTTT. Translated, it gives CASSLVGGNSPLHF.

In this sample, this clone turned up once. CDR3 sequence (DNA): TGTGCCAGCTCACCACCCCGCTCTGGGGCCAACGTCCTGACTTTC. As protein: CASSPPRSGANVLTF. V is TRBV18 and J is TRBJ2-6, with D unclear. This CDR3 has 15 amino acids. The germline CDR1 and CDR2 sequences are KGHSH and LQKENI. V was trimmed by 0 bases and J by 0 bases, leaving 3 bases between them.

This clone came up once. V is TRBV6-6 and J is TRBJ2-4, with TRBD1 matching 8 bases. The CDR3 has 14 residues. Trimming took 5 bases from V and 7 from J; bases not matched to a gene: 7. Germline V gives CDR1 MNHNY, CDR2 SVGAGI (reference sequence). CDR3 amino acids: CASSPGQGGNIQYF. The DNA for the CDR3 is TGTGCCAGCAGTCCAGGACAGGGAGGCAACATTCAGTACTTC.

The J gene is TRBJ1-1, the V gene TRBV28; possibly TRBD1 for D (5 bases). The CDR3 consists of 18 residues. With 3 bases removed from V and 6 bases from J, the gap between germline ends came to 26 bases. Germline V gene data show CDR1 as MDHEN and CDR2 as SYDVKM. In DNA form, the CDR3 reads TGTGCCAGCAGTTTCCGTGTTGGCCGGGGGTTCAGAATCGCTGAAGCTTTCTTT. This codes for CASSFRVGRGFRIAEAFF.

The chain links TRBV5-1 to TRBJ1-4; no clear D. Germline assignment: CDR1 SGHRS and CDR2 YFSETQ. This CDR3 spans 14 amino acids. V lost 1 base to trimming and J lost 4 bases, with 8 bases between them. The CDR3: CASSLIGFNEKLFF. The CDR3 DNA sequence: TGCGCCAGCAGCTTGATCGGGTTTAATGAAAAACTGTTTTTT.

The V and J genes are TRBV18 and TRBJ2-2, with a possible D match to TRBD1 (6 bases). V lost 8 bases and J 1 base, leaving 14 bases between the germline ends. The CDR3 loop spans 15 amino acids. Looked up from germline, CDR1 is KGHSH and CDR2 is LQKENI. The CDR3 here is CASLLSRGNTGELFF. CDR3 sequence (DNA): TGTGCCAGCCTTCTGTCCAGGGGGAACACCGGGGAGCTGTTTTTT.

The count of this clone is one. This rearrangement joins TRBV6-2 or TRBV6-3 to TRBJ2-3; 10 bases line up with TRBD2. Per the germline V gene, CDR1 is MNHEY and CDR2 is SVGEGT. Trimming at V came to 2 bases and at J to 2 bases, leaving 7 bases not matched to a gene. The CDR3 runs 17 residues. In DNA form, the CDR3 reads TGTGCCAGCAGTTACCGAATAGCGGGAGGACTCACAGATACGCAGTATTTT. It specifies CASSYRIAGGLTDTQYF.

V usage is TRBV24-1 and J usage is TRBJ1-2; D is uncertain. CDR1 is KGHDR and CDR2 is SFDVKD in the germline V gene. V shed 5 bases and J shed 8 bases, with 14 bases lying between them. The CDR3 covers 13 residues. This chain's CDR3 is CATSATTPPGYTF. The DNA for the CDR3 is TGTGCCACCAGTGCCACAACGCCGCCGGGCTACACCTTC.

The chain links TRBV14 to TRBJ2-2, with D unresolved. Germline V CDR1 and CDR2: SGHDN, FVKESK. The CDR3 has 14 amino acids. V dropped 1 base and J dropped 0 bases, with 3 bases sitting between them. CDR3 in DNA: TGTGCCAGCAGCCAAGCCTCGAACACCGGGGAGCTGTTTTTT. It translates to CASSQASNTGELFF.

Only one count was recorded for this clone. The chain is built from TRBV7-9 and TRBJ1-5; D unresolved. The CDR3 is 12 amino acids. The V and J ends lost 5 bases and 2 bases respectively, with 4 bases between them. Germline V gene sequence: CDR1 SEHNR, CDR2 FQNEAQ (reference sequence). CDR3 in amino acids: CASSRGNQPQHF. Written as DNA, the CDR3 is TGTGCCAGCAGCCGGGGCAATCAGCCCCAGCATTTT.

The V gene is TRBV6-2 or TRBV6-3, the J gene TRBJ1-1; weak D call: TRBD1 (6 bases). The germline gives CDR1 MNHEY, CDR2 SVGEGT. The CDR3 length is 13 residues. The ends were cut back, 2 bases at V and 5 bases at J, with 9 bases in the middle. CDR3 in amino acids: CASSYQQGTEAFF. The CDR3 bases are TGTGCCAGCAGTTACCAACAGGGTACTGAAGCTTTCTTT.

In DNA, the CDR3 is TGTGCCAGCAGCCAAAAACAGGCCCAGTACGAGCAGTACTTC. This encodes CASSQKQAQYEQYF. The chain recombines TRBV4-2 with TRBJ2-7, with D perhaps matching TRBD1 (5 bases). V was trimmed by 2 bases and J by 4 bases, leaving 12 bases between them. Germline CDR1 is LGHNA and CDR2 is YNFKEQ. CDR3 length: 14 residues.